This T cell receptor (beta chain) derives from a study of blood T cell repertoires in COVID-19. V shed 5 bases and J 3 bases; nucleotides not matched to a gene: 6. Per germline, CDR1 SEHNR and CDR2 FQNEAQ (reference sequence). This CDR3 region has 15 residues. The assay was immunoSEQ multiplex PCR, and TCRdb's table has in-frame clones only and misses some. The data show 110,000 to 150,000 clones, 76% seen once. Sequencing was done on a sample of peripheral blood. This clonotype was obtained from a man aged 55 to 69 with acute or convalescent COVID-19. The J gene is TRBJ2-1, the V gene TRBV7-9, with 8 bases matching TRBD2. The CDR3 loop reads CASSRVTSVYNEQFF. DNA of the CDR3: TGTGCCAGCAGCCGAGTGACTAGCGTCTACAATGAGCAGTTCTTC.